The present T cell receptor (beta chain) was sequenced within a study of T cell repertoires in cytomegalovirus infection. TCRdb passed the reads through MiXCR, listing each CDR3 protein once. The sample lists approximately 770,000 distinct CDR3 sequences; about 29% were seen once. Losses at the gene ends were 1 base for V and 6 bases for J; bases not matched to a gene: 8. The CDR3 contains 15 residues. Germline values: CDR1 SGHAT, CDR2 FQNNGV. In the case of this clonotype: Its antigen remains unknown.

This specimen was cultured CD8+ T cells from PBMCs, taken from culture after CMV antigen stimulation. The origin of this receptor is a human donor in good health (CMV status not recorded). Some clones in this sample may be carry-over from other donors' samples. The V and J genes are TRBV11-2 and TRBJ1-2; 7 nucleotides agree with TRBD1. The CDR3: CASSLVAGGGDGYTF. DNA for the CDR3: TGTGCCAGCAGCTTAGTGGCAGGGGGTGGGGATGGCTACACCTTC.